The 23 T cell receptor beta chains listed next were all sequenced from one sample in a study of T cell repertoires in cytomegalovirus infection. One entry per CDR3 protein results from TCRdb running MiXCR on the reads. The sample holds approximately 910,000 distinct CDR3 sequences, approximately 33% seen once. Antigens for these TCRs are unknown. The sample in question was cultured CD8+ T cells from PBMCs, obtained from culture after CMV antigen stimulation. The receptors here all came from a human donor in good health (CMV status not recorded). Some clones in this sample may be carry-over from other donors' samples.

The chain links TRBV20-1 to TRBJ1-6; the D gene is possibly TRBD1 (6 bases). Trimming cost V 5 bases and J 7 bases, with 18 bases left between them. This CDR3 is built from 15 residues. Germline V CDR1 and CDR2: DFQATT, SNEGSKA (reference sequence). The CDR3 reads CSAVFRGIGNSPLHF. CDR3 sequence (DNA): TGCAGTGCTGTCTTCAGGGGAATTGGAAATTCACCCCTCCACTTT.

This clonotype was counted ten times or more. The chain combines TRBV7-2 with TRBJ1-2; D might be TRBD1 (5 bases). The CDR3 spans 15 residues. Germline assignment: CDR1 SGHTA and CDR2 FQGNSA. Trimming left V 3 bases short and J 4 bases short, with 15 bases between. The CDR3 reads CASSFARGSRYGYTF. The CDR3 region has the DNA TGTGCCAGCAGCTTCGCGCGGGGCAGCCGCTATGGCTACACCTTC. Variable domain in full (rest from reference TRBV7-2 and TRBJ1-2): GAGVSQSPSNKVTEKGKDVELRCDPISGHTALYWYRQSLGQGLEFLIYFQGNSAPDKSGLPSDRFSAERTGGSVSTLTIQRTQQEDSAVYLCASSFARGSRYGYTFGSGTRLTVV.

Ten or more counts support this clonotype. This chain connects TRBV7-2 to TRBJ1-1; D not resolved. This CDR3 has 15 residues. Germline CDR1 is SGHTA and CDR2 is FQGNSA. V lost 5 bases and J lost 5, with 18 bases in between. The CDR3 nucleotides are TGTGCCAGCAGCCTACGCGGGATTCGGGGAACTGAAGCTTTCTTT. Amino acids: CASSLRGIRGTEAFF.

CDR3 nucleotides: TGCAGTGCTAGTAGGGGCGGGGGAAGCACAGATACGCAGTATTTT. It yields the protein CSASRGGGSTDTQYF. The chain joins TRBV20-1 to TRBJ2-3, with 7 bases fitting TRBD2. The CDR3 spans 15 residues. Germline loops: CDR1 DFQATT, CDR2 SNEGSKA (reference sequence). The ends lost 3 bases at V and 0 bases at J; junction bases unmatched: 6.

This clonotype was counted many times. This CDR3 is CASSSRGPGQPQHF. As DNA, the CDR3 is TGTGCCAGCAGTTCCCGGGGTCCGGGTCAGCCCCAGCATTTT. This chain uses TRBV12-3 or TRBV12-4 with TRBJ1-5; D gene unclear. V was pared by 4 bases and J by 6 bases, with 13 bases between. This CDR3 has 14 amino acids.

The V and J genes are TRBV5-6 and TRBJ2-7; no definite D call. Trimming took off 0 bases at V and 5 bases at J, with 12 bases between the two ends. The CDR3 covers 14 residues. Per the germline V gene, CDR1 is SGHDT and CDR2 is YYEEEE. This CDR3 reads CASSLDLSPHEQYV. The CDR3 nucleotides are TGTGCCAGCAGCTTGGATCTAAGTCCCCACGAGCAGTACGTC.

Many counts were recorded for this clonotype. The chain carries TRBV12-3 or TRBV12-4 and TRBJ1-5; D not certain. This CDR3 has 15 amino acids. V gave up 7 bases and J gave up 6 bases, with 19 bases separating them. CDR3 DNA: TGTGCCAGCACTACGTCTGGGTTCCCGGGTCAGCCCCAGCATTTT. This codes for CASTTSGFPGQPQHF.

The V call is TRBV6-1, the J call TRBJ2-1, with 10 bases identical to TRBD1. Trimming cost V 8 bases and J 15 bases; bases outside gene matches: 7. This CDR3 is 11 amino acids long. CDR1 and CDR2 from the germline V gene are MNHNS and SASEGT. The CDR3 here is CASHIRDRGFF. As DNA, the CDR3 is TGTGCCAGCCACATCCGGGACAGGGGGTTCTTC.

V gene TRBV5-1 combines with J gene TRBJ2-2; perhaps TRBD1 as D (5 bases). Germline lookup yields CDR1 SGHRS and CDR2 YFSETQ. The CDR3 consists of 14 residues. V was shortened by 3 bases and J by 1 base, with 7 bases between the two germline ends. DNA for the CDR3: TGCGCCAGCAGCTACGACAGGAACACCGGGGAGCTGTTTTTT. Encoded protein: CASSYDRNTGELFF.

This clonotype was found many times. This chain links TRBV7-9 with TRBJ2-4; tentatively, D is TRBD1 (6 bases). In germline, CDR1 is SEHNR, CDR2 FQNEAQ (reference sequence). The V and J ends lost 5 bases and 15 bases respectively, with 20 bases between them. This CDR3 spans 13 amino acids. In DNA form, the CDR3 reads TGTGCCAGCAGCACGGGACATCTCAGCGTACGGTACTTC. This sequence encodes CASSTGHLSVRYF.

This clonotype was detected many times. V usage is TRBV12-3 or TRBV12-4 and J usage is TRBJ1-2; perhaps TRBD1 as D (5 bases). The V and J ends lost 5 bases and 4 bases respectively, with 14 bases between them. This CDR3 comprises 14 residues. CDR3 nucleotides: TGTGCCAGCAGTCGGGACGCACGGATCTATGGCTACACCTTC. It specifies CASSRDARIYGYTF.

The chain combines TRBV27 with TRBJ1-2; the match to TRBD1 covers 10 bases. Germline lookup yields CDR1 MNHEY and CDR2 SMNVEV (reference sequence). The CDR3 runs 14 residues. V lost 5 bases to trimming and J lost 4 bases; unmatched junction nucleotides: 4. CDR3 sequence reads: CASSDRGLGYGYTF. CDR3 sequence (DNA): TGTGCCAGCAGTGACAGGGGGCTGGGCTATGGCTACACCTTC.

The chain employs TRBV27 and TRBJ2-3; 7 nucleotides line up with TRBD2. Germline V gene lookup returns CDR1 MNHEY and CDR2 SMNVEV (reference sequence). This CDR3 has 16 residues. With V trimmed by 4 bases and J by 2 bases, 9 bases remained unmatched. The chain's CDR3 is CASSSLGAGVTDTQYF. CDR3 nucleotides: TGTGCCAGCAGTTCCCTCGGGGCGGGGGTCACAGATACGCAGTATTTT.

The CDR3 DNA reads TGCAGCGTTGGAGGTGCAGGGATGGGGGAGACCCAGTACTTC. Translating gives CSVGGAGMGETQYF. The chain employs TRBV29-1 and TRBJ2-5; the D gene is possibly TRBD1 (5 bases). The CDR3 length is 14 residues. V lost 4 bases and J lost 5, with 17 bases in between. Germline V gene sequence: CDR1 SQVTM, CDR2 ANQGSEA.

The rearrangement uses TRBV5-4 and TRBJ2-5, with 8 bases identical to TRBD2. Germline V gives CDR1 SGHNT, CDR2 YYREEE (reference sequence). The CDR3 consists of 17 residues. Losses at the gene ends were 4 bases for V and 4 bases for J; bases not matched to a gene: 15. The DNA for the CDR3 is TGTGCCAGCAGCATAGTAGGGCGGGGGGCACTCTTAGAGACCCAGTACTTC. This encodes CASSIVGRGALLETQYF.

This chain connects TRBV6-5 to TRBJ2-3; 7 positions agree with TRBD1. The CDR3 length is 15 residues. The V gene's germline CDR1 is MNHEY and CDR2 SVGAGI. J was trimmed by 4 bases and V by 0 bases; bases with no gene match: 4. The CDR3 DNA is TGTGCCAGCAGTTACTCACAGGGGTTATCAGATACGCAGTATTTT. It codes for CASSYSQGLSDTQYF.

The V and J genes are TRBV28 and TRBJ2-1, with D possibly being TRBD1 (6 bases). V shed 5 bases and J shed 2 bases, with 10 bases lying between them. The CDR3 runs to 14 residues. CDR1 and CDR2 (germline): MDHEN, SYDVKM. The CDR3 coding sequence is TGTGCCAGCAGTAACAGGGACCCCTACAATGAGCAGTTCTTC. It encodes CASSNRDPYNEQFF.

The V gene is TRBV25-1, the J gene TRBJ1-1, with D uncertain. In germline, CDR1 is MGHDK, CDR2 SYGVNS. V lost 2 bases to trimming and J lost 0 bases, with 7 bases between them. This CDR3 contains 14 residues. CDR3 protein: CASSETDMNTEAFF. Written as DNA, the CDR3 is TGTGCCAGCAGTGAAACAGATATGAACACTGAAGCTTTCTTT.

This chain joins TRBV9 and TRBJ1-1, with a tentative D call TRBD1 (5 bases). Germline CDR1 SGDLS, CDR2 YYNGEE. The CDR3 sequence is 14 residues long. Trimming left V 0 bases short and J 4 bases short, with 10 bases between. This CDR3 is CASSVEMGGTEAFF. Here the CDR3 DNA reads TGTGCCAGCAGCGTAGAGATGGGGGGCACTGAAGCTTTCTTT.

The chain links TRBV6-5 to TRBJ1-2; D is ambiguous. The CDR3 has 14 residues. The V gene lost 0 bases and the J gene lost 6 bases, with 11 bases spanning the gap. The V gene's germline CDR1 is MNHEY and CDR2 SVGAGI. The CDR3 region has the DNA TGTGCCAGCAGTTACTCGATGCCGAGCGATGGCTACACCTTC. Protein: CASSYSMPSDGYTF.

This clonotype was recorded many times. The chain has TRBV7-9 and TRBJ2-1; perhaps TRBD1 as D (6 bases). Germline V lookup: CDR1 SEHNR, CDR2 FQNEAQ (reference sequence). V lost 0 bases to trimming and J lost 7 bases, with 10 bases between them. There are 14 residues in the CDR3. Here the CDR3 DNA reads TGTGCCAGCAGCTTAGCAGGGGGAAGAAATGAGCAGTTCTTC. Protein product: CASSLAGGRNEQFF.

This clonotype was recorded many times. This rearrangement joins TRBV7-9 to TRBJ1-5; 8 bases fit TRBD1. This CDR3 is built from 15 residues. V dropped 5 bases and J dropped 1; count of bases not matched to a gene: 4. The germline gives CDR1 SEHNR, CDR2 FQNEAQ (reference sequence). The CDR3 region is CASSRTGTSNQPQHF. The DNA of the CDR3 is TGTGCCAGCAGCCGGACAGGGACCAGCAATCAGCCCCAGCATTTT.

This clonotype showed up many times. The chain employs TRBV7-2 and TRBJ2-5; TRBD2 agrees at 7 bases. CDR3 length: 15 amino acids. Losses at the gene ends were 5 bases for V and 4 bases for J; bases not matched to a gene: 10. Germline lookup yields CDR1 SGHTA and CDR2 FQGNSA. CDR3 amino acids: CASSASTSWAETQYF. The CDR3 region has the DNA TGTGCCAGCAGCGCCTCGACTAGCTGGGCAGAGACCCAGTACTTC.